This entry is about one T cell receptor (beta chain). Germline trimming cut 5 bases from V and 2 bases from J; bases unmatched to any gene: 8. CDR3 length: 15 amino acids. Germline V gene sequence: CDR1 SGHTA, CDR2 FQGTGA. This sample is part of a study of blood T cell repertoires in COVID-19. About the study: There were acute and convalescent COVID-19 samples, and they came from the United States, Italy and Spain. T cells, B-cell-depleted T cells, or PBMCs provided the cDNA or gDNA that served as material.

Original processing notes: Reference gene primer amplification in the assay estimated nucleated cell counts. Assay: immunoSEQ multiplex PCR; the TCRdb copy retains only in-frame clones and omits some. Clone size and the V and J calls come from that table; the DNA yielded D and trimming. The sample has 70,000 to 90,000 clones; roughly 88% are singletons. The clonotype originates from a man in his fifties with active COVID-19. The rearrangement uses TRBV7-3 and TRBJ2-7, with 8 bases fitting TRBD1. Material for sequencing was peripheral blood. DNA for the CDR3: TGTGCCAGCAGCCCCGGACAGGGACACACCTACGAGCAGTACTTC. Amino acid sequence: CASSPGQGHTYEQYF.